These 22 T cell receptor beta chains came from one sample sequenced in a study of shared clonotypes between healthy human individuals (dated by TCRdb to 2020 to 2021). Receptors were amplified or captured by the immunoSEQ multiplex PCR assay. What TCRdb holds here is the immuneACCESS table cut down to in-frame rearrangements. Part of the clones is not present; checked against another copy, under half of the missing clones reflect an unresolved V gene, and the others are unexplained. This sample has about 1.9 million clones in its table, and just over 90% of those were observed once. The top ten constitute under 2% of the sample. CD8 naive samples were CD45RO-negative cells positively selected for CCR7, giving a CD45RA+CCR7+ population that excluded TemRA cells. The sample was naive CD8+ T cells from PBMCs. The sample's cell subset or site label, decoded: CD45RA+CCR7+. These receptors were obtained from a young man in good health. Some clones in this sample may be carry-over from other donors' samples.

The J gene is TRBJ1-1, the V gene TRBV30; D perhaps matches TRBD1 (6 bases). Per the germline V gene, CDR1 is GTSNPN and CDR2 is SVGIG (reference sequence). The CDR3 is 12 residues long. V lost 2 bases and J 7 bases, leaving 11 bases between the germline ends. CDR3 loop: CAWSTGWSEAFF. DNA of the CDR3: TGTGCCTGGAGTACAGGGTGGAGTGAAGCTTTCTTT.

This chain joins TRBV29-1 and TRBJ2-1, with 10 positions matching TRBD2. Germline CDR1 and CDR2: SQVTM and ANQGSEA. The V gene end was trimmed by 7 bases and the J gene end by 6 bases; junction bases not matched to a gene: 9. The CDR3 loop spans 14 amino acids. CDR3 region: CSAAGTSVFNEQFF. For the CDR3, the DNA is TGCAGCGCCGCCGGGACTAGCGTCTTCAATGAGCAGTTCTTC.

The CDR3 is CASSLGRGRWTEAFF. DNA for the CDR3: TGTGCCAGCAGTTTGGGCAGGGGGCGATGGACTGAAGCTTTCTTT. This chain links TRBV27 with TRBJ1-1; 8 bases agree with TRBD1. Germline assignment: CDR1 MNHEY and CDR2 SMNVEV (reference sequence). V dropped 3 bases and J dropped 5; count of bases not matched to a gene: 8. The CDR3 totals 15 residues.

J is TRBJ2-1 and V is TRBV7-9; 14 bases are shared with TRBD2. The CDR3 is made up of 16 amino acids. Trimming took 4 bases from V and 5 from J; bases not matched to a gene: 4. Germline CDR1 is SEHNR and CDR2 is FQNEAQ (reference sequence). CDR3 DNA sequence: TGTGCCAGCAGCTCAAGACTAGCGGGAGGGAACAATGAGCAGTTCTTC. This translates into CASSSRLAGGNNEQFF.

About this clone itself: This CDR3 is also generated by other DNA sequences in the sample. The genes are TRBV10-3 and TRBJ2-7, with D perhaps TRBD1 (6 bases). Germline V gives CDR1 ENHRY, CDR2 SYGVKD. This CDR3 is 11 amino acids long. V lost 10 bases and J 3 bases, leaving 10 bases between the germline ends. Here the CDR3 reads CATLQGYEQYF. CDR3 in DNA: TGTGCCACTTTACAGGGCTACGAGCAGTACTTC.

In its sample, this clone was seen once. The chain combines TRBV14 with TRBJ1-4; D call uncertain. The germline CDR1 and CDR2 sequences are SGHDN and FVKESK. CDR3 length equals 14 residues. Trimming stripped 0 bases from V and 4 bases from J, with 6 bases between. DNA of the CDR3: TGTGCCAGCAGCCAAGACCGACGTAATGAAAAACTGTTTTTT. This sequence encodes CASSQDRRNEKLFF.

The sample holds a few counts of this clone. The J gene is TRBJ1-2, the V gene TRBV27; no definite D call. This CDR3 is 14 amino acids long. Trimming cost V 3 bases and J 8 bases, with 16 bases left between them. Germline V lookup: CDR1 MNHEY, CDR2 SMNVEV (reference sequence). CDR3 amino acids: CASSFGVRSEGYTF. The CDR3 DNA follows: TGTGCCAGCAGTTTCGGTGTCAGGTCCGAGGGCTACACCTTC.

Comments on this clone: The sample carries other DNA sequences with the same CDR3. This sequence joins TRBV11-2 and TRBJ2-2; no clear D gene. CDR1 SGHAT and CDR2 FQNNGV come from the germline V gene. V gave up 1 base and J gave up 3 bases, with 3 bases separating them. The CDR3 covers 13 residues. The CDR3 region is CASSLVYTGELFF. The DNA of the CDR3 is TGTGCCAGCAGCTTAGTATACACCGGGGAGCTGTTTTTT.

The chain's CDR3 is CASSYSQGGRTDTQYF. CDR3 nucleotide sequence: TGTGCCAGCAGTTACTCTCAGGGGGGCCGCACAGATACGCAGTATTTT. The chain joins TRBV6-5 to TRBJ2-3; perhaps TRBD1 as D (7 bases). V was trimmed by 0 bases and J by 1 base, leaving 11 bases between them. CDR3 length equals 16 residues. Germline loops: CDR1 MNHEY, CDR2 SVGAGI.

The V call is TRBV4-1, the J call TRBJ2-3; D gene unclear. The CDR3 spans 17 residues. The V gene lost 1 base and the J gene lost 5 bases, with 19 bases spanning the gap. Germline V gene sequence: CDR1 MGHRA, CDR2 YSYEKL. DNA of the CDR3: TGCGCCAGCAGCCAAGTCTATCGCCGTCGGGCCAAAGATACGCAGTATTTT. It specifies CASSQVYRRRAKDTQYF.

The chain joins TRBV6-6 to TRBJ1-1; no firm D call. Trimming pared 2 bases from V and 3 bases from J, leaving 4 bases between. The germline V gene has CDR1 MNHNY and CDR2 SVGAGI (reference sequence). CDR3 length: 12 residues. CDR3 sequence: CASSYSYTEAFF. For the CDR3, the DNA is TGTGCCAGCAGTTACAGCTACACTGAAGCTTTCTTT.

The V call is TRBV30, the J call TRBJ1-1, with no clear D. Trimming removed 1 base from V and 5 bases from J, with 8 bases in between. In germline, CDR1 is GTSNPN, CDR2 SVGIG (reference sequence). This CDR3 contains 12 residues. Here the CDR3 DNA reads TGTGCCTGGAGTGGCAGCGCGACTGAAGCTTTCTTT. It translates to CAWSGSATEAFF.

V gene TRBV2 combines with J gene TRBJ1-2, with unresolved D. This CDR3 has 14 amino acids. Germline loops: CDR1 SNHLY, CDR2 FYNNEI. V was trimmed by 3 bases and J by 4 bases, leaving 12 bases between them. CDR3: CASSDGSGFYGYTF. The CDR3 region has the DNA TGTGCCAGCAGTGATGGTAGCGGTTTCTATGGCTACACCTTC.

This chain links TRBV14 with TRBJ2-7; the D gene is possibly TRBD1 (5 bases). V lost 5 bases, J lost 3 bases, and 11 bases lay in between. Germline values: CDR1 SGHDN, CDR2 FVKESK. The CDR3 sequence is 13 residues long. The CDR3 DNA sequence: TGTGCCAGCAGCTATGGGGCGAACTACGAGCAGTACTTC. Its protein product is CASSYGANYEQYF.

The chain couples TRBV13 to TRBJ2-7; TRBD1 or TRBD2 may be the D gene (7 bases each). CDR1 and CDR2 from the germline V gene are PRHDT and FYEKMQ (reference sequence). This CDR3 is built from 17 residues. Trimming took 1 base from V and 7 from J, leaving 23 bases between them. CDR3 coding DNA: TGTGCCAGCAGCTTAGTGGGAGACTACAGGGGAGGGATGGAGCAGTACTTC. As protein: CASSLVGDYRGGMEQYF.

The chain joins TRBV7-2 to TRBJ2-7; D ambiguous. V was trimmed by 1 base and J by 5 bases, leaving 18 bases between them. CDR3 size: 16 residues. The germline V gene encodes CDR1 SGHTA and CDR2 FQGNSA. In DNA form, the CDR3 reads TGTGCCAGCAGCTTAGTTCCGGCCCGGGCCGTCCACGAGCAGTACTTC. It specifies CASSLVPARAVHEQYF.

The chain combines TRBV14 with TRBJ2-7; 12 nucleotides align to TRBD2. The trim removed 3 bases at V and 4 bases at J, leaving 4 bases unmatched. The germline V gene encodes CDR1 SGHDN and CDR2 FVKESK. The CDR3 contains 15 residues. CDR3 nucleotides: TGTGCCAGCAGCCACAGACTAGCGGGAGCGTACGAGCAGTACTTC. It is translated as CASSHRLAGAYEQYF.

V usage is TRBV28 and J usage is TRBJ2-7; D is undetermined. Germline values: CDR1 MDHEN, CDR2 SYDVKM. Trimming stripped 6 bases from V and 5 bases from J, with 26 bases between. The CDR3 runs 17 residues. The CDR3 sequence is CASSSHYRQEPYDEQYF. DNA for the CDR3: TGTGCCAGCAGCTCACACTACAGACAAGAACCCTACGACGAGCAGTACTTC. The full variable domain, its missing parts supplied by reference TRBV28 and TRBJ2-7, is DVKVTQSSRYLVKRTGEKVFLECVQDMDHENMFWYRQDPGLGLRLIYFSYDVKMKEKGDIPEGYSVSREKKERFSLILESASTNQTSMYLCASSSHYRQEPYDEQYFGPGTRLTVT.

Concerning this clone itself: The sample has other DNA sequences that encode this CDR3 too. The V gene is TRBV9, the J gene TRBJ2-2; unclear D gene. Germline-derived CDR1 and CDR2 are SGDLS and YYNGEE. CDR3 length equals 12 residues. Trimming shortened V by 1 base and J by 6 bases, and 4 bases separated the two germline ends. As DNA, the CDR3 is TGTGCCAGCAGCGTAATCCCCGGGGAGCTGTTTTTT. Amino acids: CASSVIPGELFF.

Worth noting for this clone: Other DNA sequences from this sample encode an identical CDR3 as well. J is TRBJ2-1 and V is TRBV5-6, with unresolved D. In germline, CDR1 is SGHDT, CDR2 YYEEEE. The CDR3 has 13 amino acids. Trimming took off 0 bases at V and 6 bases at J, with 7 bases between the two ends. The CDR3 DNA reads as TGTGCCAGCAGCTTGGGCCTACCCAATGAGCAGTTCTTC. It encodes CASSLGLPNEQFF.

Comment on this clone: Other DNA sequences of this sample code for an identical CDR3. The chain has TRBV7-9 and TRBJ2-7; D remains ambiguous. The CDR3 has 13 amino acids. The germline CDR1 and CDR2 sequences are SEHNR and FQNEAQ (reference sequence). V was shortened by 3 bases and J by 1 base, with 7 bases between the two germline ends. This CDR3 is CASSLANSYEQYF. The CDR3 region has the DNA TGTGCCAGCAGCTTGGCGAATTCCTACGAGCAGTACTTC.

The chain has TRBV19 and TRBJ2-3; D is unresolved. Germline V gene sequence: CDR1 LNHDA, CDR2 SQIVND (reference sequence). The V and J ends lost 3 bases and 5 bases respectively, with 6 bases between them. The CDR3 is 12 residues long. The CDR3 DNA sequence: TGTGCCAGTAGTATGCTACGAGATACGCAGTATTTT. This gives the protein CASSMLRDTQYF.